Below, 20 T cell receptor beta chains from the same sample are listed, as sequenced in a study of blood T cell repertoires in COVID-19. Some clones are missing from TCRdb's copy, which holds only in-frame ones; the method was immunoSEQ multiplex PCR. The sample consists of about 140,000 clones, roughly 88% of them appearing once. Material: peripheral blood. The receptors originated from a man aged 55 to 70 with active or convalescent COVID-19.

The CDR3 DNA reads as TGTGCCAGCAGTCACAGAGATCCCTACGAGCAGTACTTC. It encodes CASSHRDPYEQYF. The gene calls are TRBV28 and TRBJ2-7; D remains ambiguous. The germline gives CDR1 MDHEN, CDR2 SYDVKM. The CDR3 has 13 amino acids. Trimming cost V 5 bases and J 2 bases, with 10 bases left between them.

This chain joins TRBV21-1 and TRBJ2-1; the table's TRBD2 call for D was not verified on the DNA. TRBV21-1 is flagged as a pseudogene. The CDR3 consists of 13 residues. CDR3 sequence: CASSKDGIDEQFF. CDR3 nucleotides: TGTGCCAGCAGCAAAGACGGGATCGATGAGCAGTTCTTC.

This chain uses TRBV6-5 with TRBJ2-3, with 7 bases fitting TRBD1. CDR3 length: 15 amino acids. Germline assignment: CDR1 MNHEY and CDR2 SVGAGI. V dropped 5 bases and J dropped 0; count of bases not matched to a gene: 5. The CDR3 is CASSIDRVSTDTQYF. The CDR3 coding sequence is TGTGCCAGCAGTATCGACAGGGTTAGCACAGATACGCAGTATTTT.

The gene calls are TRBV6-5 and TRBJ2-5; 8 nucleotides match TRBD2. The germline V gene encodes CDR1 MNHEY and CDR2 SVGAGI. Trimming took 2 bases from V and 5 from J; bases not matched to a gene: 4. The CDR3 sequence is 14 residues long. CDR3 in amino acids: CASSYPGGGETQYF. The CDR3 DNA follows: TGTGCCAGCAGTTACCCCGGGGGGGGTGAGACCCAGTACTTC.

The chain recombines TRBV12-3 or TRBV12-4 with TRBJ2-7, with a possible D match to TRBD1 (6 bases). The CDR3 spans 12 residues. V was pared by 6 bases and J by 6 bases, with 12 bases between. The chain's CDR3 is CASRQGPGEQYF. CDR3 in DNA: TGTGCCAGCAGACAGGGTCCTGGCGAGCAGTACTTC.

The CDR3 spells CASSLKQNTEAFF. The CDR3 coding sequence is TGCGCCAGCAGCTTAAAACAAAACACTGAAGCTTTCTTT. The V and J genes are TRBV5-1 and TRBJ1-1; D is undetermined. The CDR3 totals 13 residues. Germline lookup yields CDR1 SGHRS and CDR2 YFSETQ. Trimming took 2 bases from V and 2 from J, leaving 7 bases between them.

The chain recombines TRBV20-1 with TRBJ2-1; the match to TRBD2 covers 9 bases. V lost 3 bases, J lost 4 bases, and 4 bases stayed unmatched. The germline CDR1 and CDR2 sequences are DFQATT and SNEGSKA (reference sequence). CDR3 size: 14 residues. The CDR3 sequence: CSASISGRYNEQFF. The CDR3 region has the DNA TGCAGTGCTAGTATTAGCGGGAGATACAATGAGCAGTTCTTC.

The chain couples TRBV19 to TRBJ2-3, with TRBD2 identical over 12 bases. V lost 5 bases to trimming and J lost 1 base; unmatched junction nucleotides: 4. The CDR3 is 16 residues long. The germline CDR1 and CDR2 sequences are LNHDA and SQIVND (reference sequence). The CDR3 loop is CASSSRLAGGTDTQYF. The CDR3, as DNA: TGTGCCAGTAGTTCACGACTAGCGGGAGGCACAGATACGCAGTATTTT.

The J gene is TRBJ2-3, the V gene TRBV4-1; D not certain. V was trimmed by 4 bases and J by 0 bases, leaving 20 bases between them. The CDR3 runs 18 residues. Germline loops: CDR1 MGHRA, CDR2 YSYEKL. DNA of the CDR3: TGCGCCAGCAGCCTCCTGAAGAGTACTACCCCTAGCACAGATACGCAGTATTTT. It codes for CASSLLKSTTPSTDTQYF.

This clone was counted once. This chain joins TRBV21-1 and TRBJ1-1. TRBV21-1 is termed a pseudogene. The CDR3 has 19 residues. The CDR3 coding sequence is TGTGCCAGCAGCAAAGGGTGGAGCCGGGAGGGAAAGTGCGGCACTGAAGCTTTCTTT. Its protein product is CASSKGWSREGKCGTEAFF.

The genes are TRBV9 and TRBJ1-5, with D unclear. The V and J ends lost 0 bases and 1 base respectively, with 8 bases between them. Germline CDR1 is SGDLS and CDR2 is YYNGEE. The CDR3 sequence is 15 residues long. The CDR3 DNA reads as TGTGCCAGCAGCGTAGCTGGGCAAAGCAATCAGCCCCAGCATTTT. This sequence encodes CASSVAGQSNQPQHF. The whole variable domain, remainder taken from reference TRBV9 and TRBJ1-5, is DSGVTQTPKHLITATGQRVTLRCSPRSGDLSVYWYQQSLDQGLQFLIQYYNGEERAKGNILERFSAQQFPDLHSELNLSSLELGDSALYFCASSVAGQSNQPQHFGDGTRLSIL.

This chain uses TRBV28 with TRBJ1-2, with D uncertain. The CDR3 is 14 amino acids. Trimming cost V 2 bases and J 0 bases, with 7 bases left between them. Germline loops: CDR1 MDHEN, CDR2 SYDVKM. This CDR3 is CASSLSVTNYGYTF. In nucleotides, the CDR3 is TGTGCCAGCAGTTTAAGCGTGACTAACTATGGCTACACCTTC.

This chain connects TRBV6-5 to TRBJ2-1; 8 positions agree with TRBD2. The CDR3 spans 15 residues. CDR1 MNHEY and CDR2 SVGAGI come from the germline V gene. V gave up 5 bases and J gave up 5 bases; unmatched junction bases: 8. The CDR3 is CASSKRGAGDNEQFF. The CDR3 DNA reads TGTGCCAGCAGTAAGCGAGGAGCGGGAGACAATGAGCAGTTCTTC.

This rearrangement joins TRBV3-1 (or the pseudogene TRBV3-2) to TRBJ1-2; D unclear. This CDR3 spans 13 amino acids. Germline V CDR1 and CDR2: LGHDT, YNNKEL (reference sequence). The ends were cut back, 4 bases at V and 2 bases at J, with 8 bases in the middle. The CDR3 protein is CASSLTENYGYTF. The DNA for the CDR3 is TGTGCCAGCAGCCTGACGGAGAACTATGGCTACACCTTC.

The V and J genes are TRBV2 and TRBJ1-5, with 7 bases lining up with TRBD1. Germline values: CDR1 SNHLY, CDR2 FYNNEI. The CDR3 is 14 residues long. The junction had 6 bases not matched to a gene; V was cut back by 7 bases and J by 3 bases. In nucleotides, the CDR3 is TGTGCCAGCACCCTACAGGGGCCCAATCAGCCCCAGCATTTT. As protein: CASTLQGPNQPQHF.

The genes are TRBV6-5 and TRBJ1-2; D possibly corresponds to TRBD1 (5 bases). The CDR3 is 13 amino acids. The V gene lost 4 bases and the J gene lost 2 bases, with 8 bases spanning the gap. CDR1 is MNHEY and CDR2 is SVGAGI in the germline V gene. The CDR3 DNA is TGTGCCAGCAGTTGGGCAGGGAACTATGGCTACACCTTC. It encodes CASSWAGNYGYTF.

This clone was detected once. The V gene is TRBV12-3 or TRBV12-4, the J gene TRBJ1-2; maybe TRBD1 (5 bases). This CDR3 is 13 amino acids long. The germline V and J ends were trimmed by 1 base and 6 bases, with 9 bases remaining between them. The CDR3: CASSLGQGHGYTF. The CDR3 region has the DNA TGTGCCAGCAGTTTAGGCCAGGGCCATGGCTACACCTTC.

The gene calls are TRBV10-3 and TRBJ2-7, with TRBD2 matching over 15 bases. The CDR3 sequence is 14 residues long. Germline V gives CDR1 ENHRY, CDR2 SYGVKD. J was trimmed by 2 bases and V by 9 bases; bases with no gene match: 2. The CDR3 here is CAIGLAGGAYEQYF. In DNA, the CDR3 is TGTGCCATAGGACTAGCGGGAGGGGCCTACGAGCAGTACTTC.

This clone was observed a few times. This rearrangement joins TRBV18 to TRBJ1-6; possibly TRBD1 for D (5 bases). The CDR3 extends over 13 amino acids. Germline CDR1 reads KGHSH; CDR2 reads LQKENI. Trimming shortened V by 3 bases and J by 13 bases, and 13 bases separated the two germline ends. CDR3 DNA sequence: TGTGCCAGCTCACCGGGGCAGACGCTCCCCCTCCACTTT. It translates to CASSPGQTLPLHF.

This clone has just a few counts. The chain employs TRBV7-6 and TRBJ1-3; D may be TRBD1 (5 bases). Germline V CDR1 and CDR2: SGHVS, FNYEAQ. The CDR3 loop spans 15 amino acids. The V end lost 5 bases, the J end lost 3 bases, and 14 bases lay between the germline ends. The CDR3 region is CASSPAGGSGNTIYF. CDR3 coding DNA: TGTGCCAGCAGCCCGGCCGGGGGGAGTGGAAACACCATATATTTT.